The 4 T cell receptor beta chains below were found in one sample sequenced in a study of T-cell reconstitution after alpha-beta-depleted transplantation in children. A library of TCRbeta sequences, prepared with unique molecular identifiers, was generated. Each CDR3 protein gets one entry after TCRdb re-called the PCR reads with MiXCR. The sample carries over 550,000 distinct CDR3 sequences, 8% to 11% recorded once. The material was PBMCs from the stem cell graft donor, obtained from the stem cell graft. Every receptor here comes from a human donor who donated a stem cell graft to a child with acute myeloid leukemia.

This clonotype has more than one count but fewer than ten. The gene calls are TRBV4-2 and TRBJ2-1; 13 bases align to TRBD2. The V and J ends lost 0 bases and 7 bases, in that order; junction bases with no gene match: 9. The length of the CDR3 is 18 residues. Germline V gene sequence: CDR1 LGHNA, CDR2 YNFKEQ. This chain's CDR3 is CASSQDFGLAGERNEQFF. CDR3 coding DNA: TGTGCCAGCAGCCAAGATTTCGGACTAGCGGGAGAAAGAAATGAGCAGTTCTTC.

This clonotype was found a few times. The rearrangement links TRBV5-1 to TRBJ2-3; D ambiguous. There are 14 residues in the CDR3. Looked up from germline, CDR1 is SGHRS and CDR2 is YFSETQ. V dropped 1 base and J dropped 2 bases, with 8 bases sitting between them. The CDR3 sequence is CASSLNPYTDTQYF. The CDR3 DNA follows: TGCGCCAGCAGCTTGAATCCCTACACAGATACGCAGTATTTT.

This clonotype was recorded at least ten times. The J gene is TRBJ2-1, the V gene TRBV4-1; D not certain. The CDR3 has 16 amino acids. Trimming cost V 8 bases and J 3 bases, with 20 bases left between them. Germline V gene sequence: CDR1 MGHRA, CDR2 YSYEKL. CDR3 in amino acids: CASQDVSLWNYNEQFF. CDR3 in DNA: TGCGCCAGCCAGGACGTAAGTTTGTGGAACTACAATGAGCAGTTCTTC.

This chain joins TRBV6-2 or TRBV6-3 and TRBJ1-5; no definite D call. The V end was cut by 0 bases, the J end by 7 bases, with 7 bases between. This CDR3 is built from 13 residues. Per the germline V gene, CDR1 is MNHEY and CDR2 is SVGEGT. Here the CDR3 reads CASSYSEVQPQHF. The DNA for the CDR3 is TGTGCCAGCAGTTACTCGGAGGTCCAGCCCCAGCATTTT.